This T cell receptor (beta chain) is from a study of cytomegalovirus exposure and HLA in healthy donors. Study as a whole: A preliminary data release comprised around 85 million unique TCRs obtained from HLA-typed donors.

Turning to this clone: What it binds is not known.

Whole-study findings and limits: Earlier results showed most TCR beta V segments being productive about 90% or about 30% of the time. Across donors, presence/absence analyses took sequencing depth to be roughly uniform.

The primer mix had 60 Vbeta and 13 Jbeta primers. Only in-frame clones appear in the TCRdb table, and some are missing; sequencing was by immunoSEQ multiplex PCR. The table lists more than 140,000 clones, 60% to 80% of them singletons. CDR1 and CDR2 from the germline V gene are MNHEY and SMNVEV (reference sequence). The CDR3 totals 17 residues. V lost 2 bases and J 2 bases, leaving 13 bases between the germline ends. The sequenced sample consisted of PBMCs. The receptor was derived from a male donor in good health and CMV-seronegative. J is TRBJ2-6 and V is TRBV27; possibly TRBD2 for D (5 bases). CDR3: CASSLPGSPAGANVLTF. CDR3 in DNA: TGTGCCAGCAGTTTACCGGGGTCACCAGCTGGGGCCAACGTCCTGACTTTC.